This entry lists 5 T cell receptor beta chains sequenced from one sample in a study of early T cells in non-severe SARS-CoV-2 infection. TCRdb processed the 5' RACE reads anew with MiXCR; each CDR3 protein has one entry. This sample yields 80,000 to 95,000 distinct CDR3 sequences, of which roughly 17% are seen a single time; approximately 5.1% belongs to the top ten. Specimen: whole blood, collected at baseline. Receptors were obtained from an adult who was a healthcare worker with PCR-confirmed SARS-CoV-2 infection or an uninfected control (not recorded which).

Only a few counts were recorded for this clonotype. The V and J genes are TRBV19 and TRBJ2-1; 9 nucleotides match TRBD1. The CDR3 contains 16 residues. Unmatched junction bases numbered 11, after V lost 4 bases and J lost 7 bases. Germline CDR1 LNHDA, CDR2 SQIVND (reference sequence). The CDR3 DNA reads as TGTGCCAGTAGTAGTTCTACAGGGGGCGTTTATAATGAGCAGTTCTTC. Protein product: CASSSSTGGVYNEQFF.

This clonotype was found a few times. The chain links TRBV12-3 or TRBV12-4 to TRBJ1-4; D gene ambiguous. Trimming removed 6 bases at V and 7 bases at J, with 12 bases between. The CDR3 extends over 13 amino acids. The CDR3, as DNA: TGTGCCAGCAGCAGCCGGTCGATTGAAAAACTGTTTTTT. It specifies CASSSRSIEKLFF.

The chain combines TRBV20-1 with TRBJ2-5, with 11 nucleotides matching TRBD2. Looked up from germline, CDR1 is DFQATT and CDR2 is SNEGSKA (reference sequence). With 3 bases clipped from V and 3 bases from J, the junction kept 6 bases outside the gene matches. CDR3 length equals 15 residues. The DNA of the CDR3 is TGCAGTGCTAGGGATAGCGGGAGGGCGAAAGAGACCCAGTACTTC. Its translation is CSARDSGRAKETQYF.

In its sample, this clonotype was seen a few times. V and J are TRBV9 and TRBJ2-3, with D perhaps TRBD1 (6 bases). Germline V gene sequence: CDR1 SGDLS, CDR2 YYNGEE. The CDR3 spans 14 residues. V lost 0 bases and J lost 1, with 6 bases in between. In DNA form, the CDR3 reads TGTGCCAGCAGCGTAGAGGGGGGCACAGATACGCAGTATTTT. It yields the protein CASSVEGGTDTQYF. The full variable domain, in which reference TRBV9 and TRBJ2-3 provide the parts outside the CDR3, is DSGVTQTPKHLITATGQRVTLRCSPRSGDLSVYWYQQSLDQGLQFLIQYYNGEERAKGNILERFSAQQFPDLHSELNLSSLELGDSALYFCASSVEGGTDTQYFGPGTRLTVL.

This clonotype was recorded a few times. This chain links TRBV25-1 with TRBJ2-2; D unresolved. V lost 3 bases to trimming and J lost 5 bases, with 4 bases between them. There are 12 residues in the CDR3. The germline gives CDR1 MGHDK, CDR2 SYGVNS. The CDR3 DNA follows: TGTGCCAGCAGTGAGTTGACCGGGGAGCTGTTTTTT. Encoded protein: CASSELTGELFF.